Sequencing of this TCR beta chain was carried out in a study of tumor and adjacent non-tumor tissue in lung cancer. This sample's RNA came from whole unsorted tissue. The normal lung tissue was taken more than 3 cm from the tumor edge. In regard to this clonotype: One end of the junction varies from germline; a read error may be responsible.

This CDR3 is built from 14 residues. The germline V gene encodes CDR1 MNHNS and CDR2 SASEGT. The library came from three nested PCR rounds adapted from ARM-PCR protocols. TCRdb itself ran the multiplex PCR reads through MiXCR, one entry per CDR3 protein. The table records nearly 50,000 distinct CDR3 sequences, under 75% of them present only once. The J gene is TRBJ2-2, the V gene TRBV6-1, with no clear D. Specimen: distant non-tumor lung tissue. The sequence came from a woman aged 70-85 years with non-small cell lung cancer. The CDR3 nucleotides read TGTGCCAACAGTCTTCAGGCGAACACCAGTGAGCTGTTTTTT. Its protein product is CANSLQANTSELFF.